This T cell receptor beta chain was captured in a study of CD8 T cells in Susac syndrome. Blood CD8+ and CD4+ T cells underwent high-throughput TCR beta sequencing. It was with random hexamers that 0.5 to 1 ug RNA was reverse transcribed. TCRdb used MiXCR to reprocess the immunoSEQ multiplex PCR reads, holding one entry per CDR3 protein. This sample has 200,000 to 250,000 distinct CDR3 sequences; about 95% occur once, and the top ten carry under 0.2%. After removal of 2 bases from V and 4 bases from J, the junction contained 11 bases not matched to a gene. CDR3 length: 18 residues. Sequencing was performed on CD4+ T cells from PBMCs. V and J are TRBV12-3 or TRBV12-4 and TRBJ2-1; 10 bases fit TRBD1. The sequence was obtained from a human donor with Susac syndrome. In DNA form, the CDR3 reads TGTGCCAGCAGTTTATTCCGCCCGGGACAGGGGACTTACAATGAGCAGTTCTTC. As protein: CASSLFRPGQGTYNEQFF.